What follows is one TCR beta chain and its context. This clonotype was seen a few times. The target of this receptor is not known. Base qualities were left out, and no much larger clone turns up one base away. The data derive from a study of T-cell reconstitution after alpha-beta-depleted transplantation in children (dated by TCRdb to the mid-2010s). Regarding the complete study: The study quantitatively tracked T-cell immune reconstitution after TCRalphabeta/CD19-depleted allogeneic hematopoietic cell transplantation in children using TCR repertoire profiling.

The receptor library was made with PCR. Sequenced using an Illumina HiSeq 2500. TCR library preparation used molecular barcoding, with unique molecular identifiers applied to normalize quantification of the TCRbeta repertoire. TCRdb ran its own pipeline on the public reads, namely fastp trimming at Q25 and MiXCR clone calling, and kept in-frame beta chains. Here each entry gathers all rows of one CDR3 protein and keeps the most common genes and DNA. The sample table shows 530,000 or so distinct CDR3 sequences, and 27% are seen once. Of the sample, about 35% is held by the ten largest clones. Paper-wide results and their limitations: The apparently early alphabetaT-cell count recovery about two months after transplant was reportedly dependent on only several hundred rapidly expanded clones derived from non-depleted graft cells. Over subsequent months, a decline in hyperexpanded clone frequencies was noted, and after one year, T-cell counts and TCRbeta diversity were mostly ascribed to newly produced T cells. In some patients, the high TCRbeta diversity seen at day 60 was put down to recipient T cells and intrathymic progenitors that had survived conditioning.

Taken with the paper, the label for treatment or condition translates to: allogeneic hematopoietic cell transplantation with graft depleted of TCRalphabeta T cells and CD19 B cells. The transplant recipients were children given TCRalphabeta/CD19-depleted allogeneic hematopoietic cell grafts. Germline trimming: 2 bases from V, 2 bases from J; junction bases outside gene matches: 4. The CDR3, cysteine through phenylalanine, is 14 amino acids long. The only DNA kept is the CDR3, 42 bases in frame from the first base. As encoded in the germline V gene (reference sequence), CDR1 is DFQATT while CDR2 is SNEGSKA.

The receptor was isolated from a boy in the first two years of life with Wiskott-Aldrich syndrome, due to receive a stem cell transplant. Recombination connected TRBV20-1 to TRBJ2-3; TRBD2 agrees with 7 junctional bases. The source was PBMCs, collected before TCRalphabeta/CD19-depleted stem cell transplant. The CDR3 corresponds to CSARKRDLTDTQYF. DNA sequence: TGCAGTGCTAGAAAGCGGGACCTCACAGATACGCAGTATTTT.